The clone carrying this T cell receptor beta chain was seen more than once but under ten times. Antigen specificity is unknown. The repertoire was sequenced with immunoSEQ multiplex PCR; TCRdb's copy has only in-frame clones and lacks some. The repertoire consists of about 22,000 clones, with 80% to 95% occurring once and the leading ten covering approximately 0.8%. The CDR3 runs to 14 residues. V lost 4 bases and J lost 10; bases outside the gene matches: 7. Germline V gives CDR1 MNHNY, CDR2 SVGAGI (reference sequence). This record belongs to a study of T cell repertoires and Cas9 in healthy adults. General study results and limits: Reportedly, SpCas9-reactive effector T cell proliferation and function were mitigated by SpCas9-reactive Tregs in vitro.

The J gene is TRBJ1-6, the V gene TRBV6-6; 7 bases map to TRBD1. The sequenced material came from CD4+ effector T cells (CD127+, CD25-, CD137-, CD154-) from PBMCs; culture status not recorded. This sequence originates from a human donor in good health. CDR3 amino acids: CASSSETGNSPLHF. The CDR3 bases are TGTGCCAGCAGTTCGGAGACAGGGAACTCACCCCTCCACTTT.